A single TCR beta chain is shown here with its context. The sample has other DNA sequences that encode this CDR3 too. The data originate from a study of blood T cell repertoires in COVID-19. As for the study in general: Spain, Italy and the United States supplied samples that represented acute and convalescent COVID-19. The analysed material was cDNA or gDNA that came from T cells, B-cell-depleted T cells, or PBMCs.

V dropped 4 bases and J dropped 3; count of bases not matched to a gene: 3. In germline, CDR1 is SGHRS, CDR2 YFSETQ. The CDR3 is 13 amino acids. As processed by the authors: Reference gene primer amplification in the assay estimated nucleated cell counts. The table came from immunoSEQ multiplex PCR; TCRdb's copy has only in-frame clones and leaves some out. Clonal size and the V and J genes are those of that table, whereas D and trimming came from the DNA. The table has about 73,000 clones, roughly 88% seen once. The TCR was taken from a man older than 75 with active or convalescent COVID-19. The V gene is TRBV5-1, the J gene TRBJ1-1; 7 bases are shared with TRBD1. Sequencing was done on a sample of peripheral blood. The CDR3 region is CASSRQGDTEAFF. In DNA form, the CDR3 reads TGCGCCAGCAGCCGACAGGGAGACACTGAAGCTTTCTTT.